These 16 T cell receptor beta chains share one sample of origin, sequenced in a study of cytomegalovirus exposure and HLA in healthy donors. 13 Jbeta primers and 60 Vbeta primers were used for the PCR. Sequencing was performed with immunoSEQ multiplex PCR; in TCRdb, only in-frame clones are kept and a portion is missing. Of more than 95,000 clones listed, 72% were seen once; the top ten hold 3% to 4.5%. Material for sequencing was PBMCs. These receptors were obtained from a man aged 25-45 years in good health and CMV-seronegative.

The chain combines TRBV10-3 with TRBJ2-5, with TRBD1 as a possible D gene (6 bases). This CDR3 comprises 15 residues. Deletions cut 2 bases from V and 3 bases from J, with 13 bases between. CDR1 is ENHRY, CDR2 SYGVKD, per germline. The CDR3 region has the DNA TGTGCCATCAGTGAGAAGCTGGGACACAAAGAGACCCAGTACTTC. Translated: CAISEKLGHKETQYF.

This chain links TRBV10-3 with TRBJ2-5, with 7 nucleotides matching TRBD1. Judging by the DNA end, TRBJ2-7 fits better; the J call may be wrong. Germline V CDR1 and CDR2: ENHRY, SYGVKD. The CDR3 has 14 residues. CDR3 in DNA: TGTGCCATCAGGGGGAGCGGACAGGTGGGCGAGCAGTACTTC. Its translation is CAIRGSGQVGEQYF.

The chain uses TRBV2 and TRBJ2-3; no clear D gene. The germline V and J ends were trimmed by 5 bases and 2 bases, with 8 bases remaining between them. The CDR3 covers 13 residues. From germline, CDR1 is SNHLY and CDR2 FYNNEI. In DNA, the CDR3 is TGTGCCAGCAGTCGCGAGCCCACAGATACGCAGTATTTT. The encoded protein is CASSREPTDTQYF.

This clone was observed a handful of times. This rearrangement joins TRBV19 to TRBJ2-4; TRBD2 agrees at 11 bases. Germline V lookup: CDR1 LNHDA, CDR2 SQIVND (reference sequence). V shed 5 bases, J shed 5 bases, and the junction held 5 bases outside the gene matches. The CDR3 has 15 residues. In DNA, the CDR3 is TGTGCCAGTAGTCTACTGACTAGCGGGGAAAACATTCAGTACTTC. Its translation is CASSLLTSGENIQYF.

CDR3 loop: CASSLMGGLEETQYF. CDR3 DNA sequence: TGTGCCAGCAGCTTAATGGGGGGGCTGGAGGAGACCCAGTACTTC. V usage is TRBV7-9 and J usage is TRBJ2-5; a possible D gene is TRBD2 (7 bases). V lost 2 bases, J lost 5 bases, and 15 bases lay in between. The CDR3 length is 15 residues. CDR1 is SEHNR and CDR2 is FQNEAQ in the germline V gene (reference sequence). Using reference TRBV7-9 and TRBJ2-5 for the parts outside the CDR3, the full variable domain is DTGVSQNPRHKITKRGQNVTFRCDPISEHNRLYWYRQTLGQGPEFLTYFQNEAQLEKSRLLSDRFSAERPKGSFSTLEIQRTEQGDSAMYLCASSLMGGLEETQYFGPGTRLLVL.

This chain joins TRBV7-7 and TRBJ1-4; D not certain. Trimming took off 5 bases at V and 0 bases at J, with 10 bases between the two ends. Germline V gives CDR1 SSHAT, CDR2 FNYEAQ (reference sequence). The CDR3 runs 15 residues. In DNA, the CDR3 is TGTGCCAGCAGCCCGGGGAGTGCAACTAATGAAAAACTGTTTTTT. Translating gives CASSPGSATNEKLFF.

J is TRBJ2-3 and V is TRBV10-1; 7 bases are a match to TRBD1. The CDR3 is made up of 18 amino acids. Germline CDR1 WNHNN, CDR2 SYGVQD (reference sequence). The trim removed 3 bases at V and 0 bases at J, leaving 12 bases unmatched. This CDR3 reads CASSEIWNRGNSTDTQYF. CDR3 DNA sequence: TGCGCCAGCAGTGAAATCTGGAACAGGGGAAATAGCACAGATACGCAGTATTTT.

V is TRBV4-2 and J is TRBJ2-2; 8 nucleotides match TRBD2. From germline, CDR1 is LGHNA and CDR2 YNFKEQ. The ends lost 4 bases at V and 2 bases at J; junction bases unmatched: 6. This CDR3 has 16 residues. This CDR3 is CASSPNSGVNTGELFF. The CDR3 DNA reads TGTGCCAGCAGCCCCAATAGCGGGGTAAACACCGGGGAGCTGTTTTTT.

The V gene is TRBV6-6, the J gene TRBJ2-7; the D gene is possibly TRBD2 (6 bases). From germline, CDR1 is MNHNY and CDR2 SVGAGI (reference sequence). The CDR3 totals 14 residues. Trimming took 6 bases from V and 4 from J, leaving 16 bases between them. CDR3 DNA sequence: TGTGCCAGCAGCCGGCGGGGCGTCGGTTACGAGCAGTACTTC. Its protein product is CASSRRGVGYEQYF.

V usage is TRBV19 and J usage is TRBJ2-2, with 7 nucleotides matching TRBD2. Germline values: CDR1 LNHDA, CDR2 SQIVND (reference sequence). V shed 5 bases and J 5 bases; nucleotides not matched to a gene: 2. This CDR3 spans 13 amino acids. This CDR3 is CASSWGGTGELFF. The CDR3 DNA follows: TGTGCCAGTAGTTGGGGGGGAACCGGGGAGCTGTTTTTT. The whole variable domain, filled in from reference TRBV19 and TRBJ2-2, reads DGGITQSPKYLFRKEGQNVTLSCEQNLNHDAMYWYRQDPGQGLRLIYYSQIVNDFQKGDIAEGYSVSREKKESFPLTVTSAQKNPTAFYLCASSWGGTGELFFGEGSRLTVL.

This clone was picked up a small number of times. The rearrangement links TRBV6-6 to TRBJ1-6; 8 bases map to TRBD1. The trim removed 8 bases at V and 8 bases at J, leaving 8 bases unmatched. The CDR3 spans 14 residues. The germline V gene encodes CDR1 MNHNY and CDR2 SVGAGI (reference sequence). In DNA, the CDR3 is TGTGCCAGCCATCAGGGGGCCCCTTATTCACCCCTCCACTTT. Its translation is CASHQGAPYSPLHF.

For the CDR3, the DNA is TGTGCCAGCAGCTTAGTACCAGCGGGGGTCGGGAATGAGCAGTTCTTC. Translation: CASSLVPAGVGNEQFF. V gene TRBV7-2 combines with J gene TRBJ2-1; 8 positions match TRBD2. Germline V gives CDR1 SGHTA, CDR2 FQGNSA. The CDR3 sequence is 16 residues long. The trim removed 1 base at V and 7 bases at J, leaving 9 bases unmatched.

The V and J genes are TRBV13 and TRBJ2-5, with TRBD1 matching over 8 bases. The V segment lost 6 bases and the J segment 4 bases; nucleotides outside the gene matches: 4. The CDR3 consists of 13 residues. Germline CDR1 is PRHDT and CDR2 is FYEKMQ (reference sequence). The DNA for the CDR3 is TGTGCCAGCAGTTCCGACAGGGGAGAGACCCAGTACTTC. Protein: CASSSDRGETQYF.

The chain recombines TRBV6-1 with TRBJ1-1; D perhaps matches TRBD1 (5 bases). V was pared by 2 bases and J by 8 bases, with 27 bases between. The CDR3 has 18 residues. Per the germline V gene, CDR1 is MNHNS and CDR2 is SASEGT. CDR3 in DNA: TGTGCCAGCAGTGAAATAGTATGGGCGGGGAGTGGGGGGGACGAAGCTTTCTTT. Its translation is CASSEIVWAGSGGDEAFF.

The rearrangement joins TRBV10-3 to TRBJ2-7; TRBD1 matches at 11 bases. This CDR3 comprises 15 residues. CDR1 and CDR2 from the germline V gene are ENHRY and SYGVKD. V was pared by 5 bases and J by 4 bases, with 7 bases of the junction left unmatched. This CDR3 reads CAISNRDRGFYEQYF. CDR3 in DNA: TGTGCCATCAGTAATCGGGACAGGGGGTTTTACGAGCAGTACTTC.

The chain recombines TRBV10-3 with TRBJ2-7; 8 bases align to TRBD2. The germline CDR1 and CDR2 sequences are ENHRY and SYGVKD. Losses at the gene ends were 10 bases for V and 0 bases for J; bases not matched to a gene: 5. The CDR3 is 13 residues long. In DNA form, the CDR3 reads TGTGCCACGGGGGGGGGTAGCTCCTACGAGCAGTACTTC. Its translation: CATGGGSSYEQYF.